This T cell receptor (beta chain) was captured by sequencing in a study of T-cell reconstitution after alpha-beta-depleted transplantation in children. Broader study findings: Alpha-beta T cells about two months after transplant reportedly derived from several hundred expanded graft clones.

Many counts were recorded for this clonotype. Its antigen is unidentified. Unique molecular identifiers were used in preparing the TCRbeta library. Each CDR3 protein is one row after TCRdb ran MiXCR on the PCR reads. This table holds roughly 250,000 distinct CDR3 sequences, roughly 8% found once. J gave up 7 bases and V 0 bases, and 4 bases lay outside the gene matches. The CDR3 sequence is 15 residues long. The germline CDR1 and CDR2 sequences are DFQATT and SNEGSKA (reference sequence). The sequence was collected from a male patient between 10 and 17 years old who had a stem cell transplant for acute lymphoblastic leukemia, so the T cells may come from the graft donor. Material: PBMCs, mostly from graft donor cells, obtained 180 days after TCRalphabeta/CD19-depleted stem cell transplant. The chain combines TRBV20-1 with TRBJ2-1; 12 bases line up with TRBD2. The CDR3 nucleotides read TGCAGTGCTAGAGAAACCGGGACTAGCGGGAATGAGCAGTTCTTC. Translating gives CSARETGTSGNEQFF.